This is a list of T cell receptor beta chains from one sample in a study of CD8 T cells in ankylosing spondylitis. TCRdb itself ran the 5' RACE reads through MiXCR, one entry per CDR3 protein. The data contain 130,000 or so distinct CDR3 sequences, over 10% of them seen just once; the ten biggest clones take up 4.1%. The source material was blood, either unsorted or a sorted T cell fraction (not recorded which). These receptors originate from a female donor with ankylosing spondylitis or in good health (not recorded which). Both conserved end residues are part of each CDR3. D genes are given only for firm matches. Size tells how often a clone was seen (once, few, many) or the class of an expanded clone, and some rows leave it out.

TRBV7-2,TRBJ2-7,many,TRBD2,TGTGCCAGCAGCCTTTCGGCGGGAGCGTTCTCCTACGAGCAGTACTTC,CASSLSAGAFSYEQYF
TRBV6-1,TRBJ1-2,NA,NA,TGTGCCAGCAGTGGGACGAGCTATGGCTACACCTTC,CASSGTSYGYTF
TRBV20-1,TRBJ1-1,many,TRBD1,TGCAGTGCTACCGGGGACAGGGGGAACACTGAAGCTTTCTTT,CSATGDRGNTEAFF
TRBV5-1,TRBJ2-1,NA,NA,TGCGCCAGCAGCTTGGTCCCGGGGGAACACAATGAGCAGTTCTTC,CASSLVPGEHNEQFF
TRBV28,TRBJ1-4,NA,NA,TGTGCCAGCAGTCCTCAGGAGCCGACAACTAATGAAAAACTGTTTTTT,CASSPQEPTTNEKLFF
TRBV20-1,TRBJ1-2,many,NA,TGCAGTGCTAGAGATGGATCCGTTATCCAATTTAACTTC,CSARDGSVIQFNF
TRBV2,TRBJ2-7,many,NA,TGTGCCAGCAGTTCCCGGCGCGAGCAGTACTTC,CASSSRREQYF
TRBV20-1,TRBJ2-3,many,NA,TGCAGTGCTGGTTCAGAGGGACTTTACACAGATACGCAGTATTTT,CSAGSEGLYTDTQYF
TRBV11-2,TRBJ1-5,NA,NA,TGTGCCAGCAGCTTAGGTGAAGAAAATCAGCCCCAGCATTTT,CASSLGEENQPQHF
TRBV5-1,TRBJ1-5,many,NA,TGCGCCAGCAGCTTTGGGGGGGCTGACAATCAGCCCCAGCATTTT,CASSFGGADNQPQHF
TRBV29-1,TRBJ2-5,NA,NA,TGCAGCGTGCTCGGGACGGTGTACCAAGAGACCCAGTACTTC,CSVLGTVYQETQYF
TRBV5-1,TRBJ2-5,many,NA,TGCGCCAGCAGCATCCGGGTCCCCGATAAGACCCAGTACTTC,CASSIRVPDKTQYF
TRBV24-1,TRBJ2-2,many,NA,TGTGCCACCAGTGACCATGGGCCACCGGGGACCGGGGAGCTGTTTTTT,CATSDHGPPGTGELFF
TRBV6-1,TRBJ2-1,many,NA,TGTGCCAGCAGTAGACATAGCCGGGACAATGAGCAGTTCTTC,CASSRHSRDNEQFF
TRBV2,TRBJ2-7,many,TRBD2,TGTGCCAGCAGTGAAGCTAGCGGGTATGAGCAGTACTTC,CASSEASGYEQYF
TRBV29-1,TRBJ2-3,many,NA,TGCAGCGTTGAGCCGGGGAGCACAGATACGCAGTATTTT,CSVEPGSTDTQYF
TRBV7-8,TRBJ2-1,many,NA,TGTGCCAGCAGCTTAGCGGGGTTCGGGGAGGTTCGGAAAGATGAGCAGTTCTTC,CASSLAGFGEVRKDEQFF
TRBV20-1,TRBJ2-3,NA,TRBD2,TGCAGTGCTAGAGCCGGGGGGACCACAGATACGCAGTATTTT,CSARAGGTTDTQYF
TRBV7-2,TRBJ2-2,many,TRBD1,TGTGCCAGCTCAAAGGACAGGGAGTTCACCGGGGAGCTGTTTTTT,CASSKDREFTGELFF
TRBV20-1,TRBJ2-5,many,NA,TGCAGTGCTAGACAATCTACGGACATCAAGAAGACCCAGTACTTC,CSARQSTDIKKTQYF
TRBV12-3/TRBV12-4,TRBJ2-1,NA,TRBD2,TGTGCCAGCAGTTTAGGGGGCGGGAGGGGTTACAATGAGCAGTTCTTC,CASSLGGGRGYNEQFF
TRBV5-5,TRBJ1-1,many,NA,TGTGCCAGCAGCTTGCAGCCGTCCCTAGACACTGAAGCTTTCTTT,CASSLQPSLDTEAFF
TRBV20-1,TRBJ1-5,NA,TRBD1,TGCAGTGCTAGCGACAGGGGGTACGATCAGCCCCAGCATTTT,CSASDRGYDQPQHF
TRBV28,TRBJ1-6,NA,TRBD1,TGTGCCAGCAGTTCGGGACAGGGCGGGTCACCCCTCCACTTT,CASSSGQGGSPLHF
TRBV6-1,TRBJ1-1,many,NA,TGTGCCAGCAGAGGTGGGGTCAACACTGAAGCTTTCTTT,CASRGGVNTEAFF
TRBV12-3/TRBV12-4,TRBJ2-3,many,TRBD2,TGTGCCAGCAGTTTGGGGACTAGCGGGGGGGATACGCAGTATTTT,CASSLGTSGGDTQYF
TRBV7-8,TRBJ2-3,many,TRBD1,TGTGCCAGCAGCTCCCAACAGGGGGTAGGGGGAACAGATACGCAGTATTTT,CASSSQQGVGGTDTQYF
TRBV28,TRBJ1-2,NA,NA,TGTGCCAGCAGTCAACCCCCCTGGACCGTTCCTAACTATGGCTACACCTTC,CASSQPPWTVPNYGYTF
TRBV20-1,TRBJ2-1,many,TRBD2,TGCAGTGCTAGCGGGAGGATTTATGAGCAGTTCTTC,CSASGRIYEQFF
TRBV20-1,TRBJ2-3,many,TRBD1,TGCAGTGCGTCAGGGACAGGACCAGATACGCAGTATTTT,CSASGTGPDTQYF
TRBV7-7,TRBJ2-7,many,NA,TGTGCCAGCAGCTTAGAGGGGGGAGGGTCCTACGAGCAGTACTTC,CASSLEGGGSYEQYF
TRBV20-1,TRBJ2-1,many,NA,TGCAGTGCTCATGACAGTTACCCCTACAATGAGCAGTTCTTC,CSAHDSYPYNEQFF
TRBV7-2,TRBJ2-1,many,TRBD2,TGTGCCAGCAGCTCCCTCAGCGGGGGCCCGGGTAATGAGCAGTTCTTC,CASSSLSGGPGNEQFF
TRBV6-1,TRBJ2-3,NA,NA,TGTGCCAGCAGTGGACAAGTCTATAGCACAGATACGCAGTATTTT,CASSGQVYSTDTQYF
TRBV3-1,TRBJ1-4,many,NA,TGTGCCAGCAGCATCCGGGGGAATGAAAAACTGTTTTTT,CASSIRGNEKLFF
TRBV5-1,TRBJ1-1,many,NA,TGCGCCAGCAGCTTGCTGGGGGAGGCGAACACTGAAGCTTTCTTT,CASSLLGEANTEAFF
TRBV20-1,TRBJ2-1,many,NA,TGCAGTGCTAGAGGGCCCGCTGGAGGGAATGAGCAGTTCTTC,CSARGPAGGNEQFF
TRBV5-1,TRBJ1-3,many,NA,TGCGCCAGCAGCTTCACAGGGACTGGAAACACCATATATTTT,CASSFTGTGNTIYF
TRBV29-1,TRBJ2-7,many,NA,TGCAGCGTATTGACCCACTACGAGCAGTACTTC,CSVLTHYEQYF
TRBV7-2,TRBJ1-2,NA,TRBD1,TGTGCCAGCAGCTTAGACGGACAGGGCCTCCGGGGCTACACCTTC,CASSLDGQGLRGYTF
TRBV29-1,TRBJ2-3,many,TRBD1,TGCAGCGTTGGACAGGGCAGCACAGATACGCAGTATTTT,CSVGQGSTDTQYF
TRBV30,TRBJ2-7,few,TRBD1,TGTGCCTGGTGTAGACAGGGGGTCTACGAGCAGTACTTC,CAWCRQGVYEQYF
TRBV19,TRBJ1-1,few,NA,TGTGCCAGTACTCCCCCAGGGGCCCCTGGCACTGAAGCTTTCTTT,CASTPPGAPGTEAFF
TRBV19,TRBJ2-1,few,NA,TGTGCCAGTAGCCCACAGGGAATCTCCTACAATGAGCAGTTCTTC,CASSPQGISYNEQFF
TRBV5-1,TRBJ2-7,many,NA,TGCGCCAGCAGCTTGGGGAGCCTAGACACCTACGAGCAGTACTTC,CASSLGSLDTYEQYF
TRBV18,TRBJ1-6,many,NA,TGTGCCAGCTCCGAACAGGGTTATTCACCCCTCCACTTT,CASSEQGYSPLHF
TRBV5-1,TRBJ2-1,many,NA,TGCGCCAGCAGCTTGGTCACAGCAAACAATGAGCAGTTCTTC,CASSLVTANNEQFF